This record concerns one TCR beta chain sequence. These data are taken from a study of blood T cell repertoires in COVID-19. About the study: PBMCs, B-cell-depleted T cells, or T cells were the source of the cDNA or gDNA that made up the material.

As originally analysed: Amplified reference gene primers provided the basis for estimating nucleated cell counts. Profiled with immunoSEQ multiplex PCR; TCRdb holds only in-frame clones, not every one. For V, J and clone size, that table is used; D and trimming come from the DNA. The table includes about 240,000 clones, 85% to 90% detected once. The age range of participants was about 18 to 89 years, with residence in more than 20 US areas. The CDR3 is made up of 14 amino acids. The TCR comes from a woman in her thirties who had recovered from COVID-19. Sequencing used PBMCs or T cells enriched from blood (not recorded which). The gene calls are TRBV21-1 and TRBJ1-2. TRBV21-1 is annotated as a pseudogene. The CDR3 here is CASSKPGVRYGYTF. The CDR3 DNA is TGTGCCAGCAGCAAGCCCGGGGTTAGGTATGGCTACACCTTC.